This TCR beta chain was identified in a study of blood T cell repertoires in COVID-19. Study-wide context: The study drew acute and convalescent COVID-19 samples from the United States, Italy and Spain.

In its sample, this clone was seen once. The germline V gene has CDR1 SGHNT and CDR2 YYREEE (reference sequence). V was pared by 0 bases and J by 3 bases, with 5 bases of the junction left unmatched. The CDR3 is 15 amino acids. Sequenced by immunoSEQ multiplex PCR; TCRdb stores in-frame clones only, minus some. The sample lists a few hundred thousand clones, around nine tenths occurring once. The chain carries TRBV5-4 and TRBJ2-5; the match to TRBD1 covers 7 bases. The material sequenced was PBMCs or T cells enriched from blood (not recorded which). The clonotype was recovered from a woman aged 25 to 45 who had recovered from COVID-19. The CDR3 reads CASSLAGDRKETQYF. CDR3 coding DNA: TGTGCCAGCAGCTTGGCCGGGGACAGAAAAGAGACCCAGTACTTC.